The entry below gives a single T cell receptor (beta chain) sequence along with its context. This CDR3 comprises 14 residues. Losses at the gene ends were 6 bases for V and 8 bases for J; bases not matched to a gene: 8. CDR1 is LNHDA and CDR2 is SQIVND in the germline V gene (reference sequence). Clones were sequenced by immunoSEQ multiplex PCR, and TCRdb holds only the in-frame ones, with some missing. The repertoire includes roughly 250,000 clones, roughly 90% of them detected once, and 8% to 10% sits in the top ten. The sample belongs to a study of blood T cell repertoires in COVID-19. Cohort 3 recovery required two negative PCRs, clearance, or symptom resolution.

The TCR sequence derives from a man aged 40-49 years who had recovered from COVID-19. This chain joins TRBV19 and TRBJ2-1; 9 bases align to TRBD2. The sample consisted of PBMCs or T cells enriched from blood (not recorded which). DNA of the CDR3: TGTGCCAGTAGGCGCGGGAGGGCCACGGATGAGCAGTTCTTC. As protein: CASRRGRATDEQFF.